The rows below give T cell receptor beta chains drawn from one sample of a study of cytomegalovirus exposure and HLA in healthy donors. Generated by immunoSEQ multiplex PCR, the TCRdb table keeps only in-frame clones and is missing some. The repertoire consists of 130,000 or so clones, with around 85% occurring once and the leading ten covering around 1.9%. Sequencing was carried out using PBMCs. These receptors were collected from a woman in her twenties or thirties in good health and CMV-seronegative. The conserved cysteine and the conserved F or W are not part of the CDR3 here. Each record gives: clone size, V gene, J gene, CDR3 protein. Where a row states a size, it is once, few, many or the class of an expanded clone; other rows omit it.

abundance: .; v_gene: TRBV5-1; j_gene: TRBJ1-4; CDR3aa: ASTPDEALNEKLF
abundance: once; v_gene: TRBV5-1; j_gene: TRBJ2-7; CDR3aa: ASNRGDRRSYEQY
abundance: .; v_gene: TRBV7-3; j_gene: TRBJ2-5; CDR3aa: ASSPGGPGGETQY
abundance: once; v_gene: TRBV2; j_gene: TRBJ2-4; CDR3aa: ASSENQGPNIQY
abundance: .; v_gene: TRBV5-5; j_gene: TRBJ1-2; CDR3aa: ASSTRTDLGYGYT
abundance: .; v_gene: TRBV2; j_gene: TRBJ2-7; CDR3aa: ASRGGSYEQY
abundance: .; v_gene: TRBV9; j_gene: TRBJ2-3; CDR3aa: ASSVWSSTDTQY
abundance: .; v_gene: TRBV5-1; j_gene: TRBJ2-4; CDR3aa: ASSRQGPKNIQY
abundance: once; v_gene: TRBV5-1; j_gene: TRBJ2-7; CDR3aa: ASNAGSGFYEQY
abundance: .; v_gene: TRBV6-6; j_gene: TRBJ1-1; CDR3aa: ASSYLGNTEAF
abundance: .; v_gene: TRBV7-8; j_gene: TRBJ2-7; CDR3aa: ASSSSGTGSYEQY
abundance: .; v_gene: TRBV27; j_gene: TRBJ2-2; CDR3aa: ASSSGTTNTGELF
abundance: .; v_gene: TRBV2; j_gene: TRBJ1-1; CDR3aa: ASTGGMNTEAF
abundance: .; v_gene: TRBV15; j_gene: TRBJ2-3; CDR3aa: ATSGGGESTDTQY
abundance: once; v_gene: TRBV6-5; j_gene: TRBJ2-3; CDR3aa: ASNGGGVGDTQY
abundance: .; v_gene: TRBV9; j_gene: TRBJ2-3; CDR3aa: ASSVGGGGATDTQY